Listed here is a single T cell receptor (beta chain). Antigen: not known. An immunoSEQ assay, version v3.0, was performed at survey level. Generated by immunoSEQ multiplex PCR, the TCRdb table keeps only in-frame clones and is missing some. The sample includes about 50,000 clones, about 86% seen only once; the top ten take around 3%. The data were obtained in a study of long-term antiretroviral therapy in people with HIV. The study's findings and limits: Comparison with controls showed narrower CDR3 length ranges in HIV repertoires.

The CDR3 is 15 amino acids. Germline lookup yields CDR1 LNHDA and CDR2 SQIVND (reference sequence). Trimming took 4 bases from V and 6 from J; bases not matched to a gene: 8. Source: unsorted PBMCs, taken 0.8 years after starting antiretroviral therapy. This rearrangement joins TRBV19 to TRBJ2-2; 7 bases are shared with TRBD1. The receptor was derived from a woman aged 18 to 35 with HIV. CDR3: CASSKYEQGSGELFF. CDR3 nucleotide sequence: TGTGCCAGTAGTAAATACGAACAGGGGTCCGGGGAGCTGTTTTTT.